Listed below are T cell receptor beta chains from one sample, sequenced in a study of blood T cell repertoires in COVID-19. The repertoire was sequenced with immunoSEQ multiplex PCR; TCRdb's copy has only in-frame clones and lacks some. The repertoire holds about 68,000 clones, with around 87% as singletons. The sample taken for sequencing was peripheral blood. The source is a man over 45 with active COVID-19. CDR3s include the opening cysteine and the closing phenylalanine or tryptophan. Each record gives: J gene, clone size, D gene, V gene, CDR3 protein, CDR3 DNA. A D gene is named only where the DNA matches it firmly. Size is stated for part of the rows, as once, few or many counts, or as a class when the clone is expanded.

J: TRBJ1-1
size: NA
D: NA
V: TRBV5-1
CDR3: CASSLWRSTEAFF
DNA: TGCGCCAGCAGCTTGTGGAGGAGTACTGAAGCTTTCTTT

J: TRBJ2-1
size: NA
D: TRBD1
V: TRBV28
CDR3: CASSLSGTGTYNEQFF
DNA: TGTGCCAGCAGTTTATCGGGGACAGGGACCTACAATGAGCAGTTCTTC

J: TRBJ1-1
size: NA
D: TRBD1
V: TRBV4-3
CDR3: CASSREPGQSTEAFF
DNA: TGCGCCAGCAGCCGAGAGCCGGGACAGAGCACTGAAGCTTTCTTT

J: TRBJ2-7
size: few
D: TRBD2
V: TRBV4-2
CDR3: CASSSSGAFPYEQYF
DNA: TGTGCCAGCAGTTCTAGCGGGGCCTTCCCCTACGAGCAGTACTTC

J: TRBJ2-5
size: NA
D: TRBD1
V: TRBV4-2
CDR3: CASRGQGSPETQYF
DNA: TGTGCCAGCAGGGGACAGGGGTCACCAGAGACCCAGTACTTC

J: TRBJ2-1
size: NA
D: TRBD2
V: TRBV9
CDR3: CASSVEGLAGTHNEQFF
DNA: TGTGCCAGCAGCGTAGAAGGACTAGCGGGGACCCACAATGAGCAGTTCTTC

J: TRBJ2-5
size: NA
D: NA
V: TRBV7-3
CDR3: CASSPQQGTETQYF
DNA: TGTGCCAGCAGCCCACAACAGGGCACAGAGACCCAGTACTTC

J: TRBJ1-1
size: NA
D: NA
V: TRBV7-9
CDR3: CASSLARTGAEAFF
DNA: TGTGCCAGCAGCTTAGCCAGGACCGGGGCTGAAGCTTTCTTT

J: TRBJ2-5
size: NA
D: TRBD1
V: TRBV5-6
CDR3: CASSLIGQGEKTQYF
DNA: TGTGCCAGCAGCTTGATAGGACAGGGTGAGAAGACCCAGTACTTC

J: TRBJ1-2
size: NA
D: NA
V: TRBV30
CDR3: CAWSLSTNYGYTF
DNA: TGTGCCTGGAGTCTATCCACTAACTATGGCTACACCTTC

J: TRBJ1-3
size: NA
D: NA
V: TRBV11-2
CDR3: CASSLDLGRAGNTIYF
DNA: TGTGCCAGCAGCTTAGATCTGGGGAGAGCTGGAAACACCATATATTTT

J: TRBJ1-1
size: NA
D: NA
V: TRBV18
CDR3: CASSSGYRDTEAFF
DNA: TGTGCCAGCTCCTCAGGGTATCGCGACACTGAAGCTTTCTTT

J: TRBJ2-2
size: NA
D: NA
V: TRBV28
CDR3: CASNLQGFRELFF
DNA: TGTGCCAGCAACCTACAGGGATTCCGGGAGCTGTTTTTT

J: TRBJ2-3
size: NA
D: NA
V: TRBV21-1
CDR3: CASSNREGTGKDTQYF
DNA: TGTGCCAGCAGCAATCGAGAGGGGACAGGGAAGGATACGCAGTATTTT

J: TRBJ1-6
size: NA
D: NA
V: TRBV7-2
CDR3: CASSDQGSIPPLHF
DNA: TGTGCCAGCAGTGACCAGGGCTCCATCCCACCCCTCCACTTT

J: TRBJ2-7
size: NA
D: TRBD1
V: TRBV18
CDR3: CASSATGMTYEQYF
DNA: TGTGCCAGCTCAGCGACAGGGATGACCTACGAGCAGTACTTC

J: TRBJ1-3
size: NA
D: NA
V: TRBV30
CDR3: CAWSRGRRDTIYF
DNA: TGTGCCTGGAGTAGAGGGAGGCGGGACACCATATATTTT

J: TRBJ1-4
size: NA
D: TRBD1
V: TRBV7-8
CDR3: CASSWDRSNEKLFF
DNA: TGTGCCAGCAGCTGGGACAGGAGTAATGAAAAACTGTTTTTT

J: TRBJ1-5
size: NA
D: NA
V: TRBV4-1
CDR3: CASSQGTGLSNQPQHF
DNA: TGCGCCAGCAGCCAAGGAACAGGGCTTAGCAATCAGCCCCAGCATTTT

J: TRBJ1-3
size: NA
D: NA
V: TRBV21-1
CDR3: CASSKAGQGLGKKAGNTIYF
DNA: TGTGCCAGCAGCAAAGCCGGGCAGGGCTTAGGGAAAAAGGCTGGAAACACCATATATTTT

J: TRBJ2-1
size: NA
D: NA
V: TRBV14
CDR3: CASSPLQYNEQFF
DNA: TGTGCCAGCAGCCCGTTACAGTACAATGAGCAGTTCTTC

J: TRBJ1-2
size: once
D: TRBD1
V: TRBV19
CDR3: CASSTSTGGYGYTF
DNA: TGTGCCAGTAGTACATCGACAGGGGGCTATGGCTACACCTTC

J: TRBJ1-2
size: few
D: NA
V: TRBV6-5
CDR3: CASSYRLGGGDYGYTF
DNA: TGTGCCAGCAGTTACCGACTAGGTGGGGGAGACTATGGCTACACCTTC

J: TRBJ2-1
size: NA
D: NA
V: TRBV9
CDR3: CASSRGGSYNEQFF
DNA: TGTGCCAGCAGCAGGGGGGGCTCCTACAATGAGCAGTTCTTC

J: TRBJ1-1
size: NA
D: TRBD1
V: TRBV28
CDR3: CASRTTGGFVTEAFF
DNA: TGTGCCAGCAGGACGACAGGGGGCTTTGTCACTGAAGCTTTCTTT

J: TRBJ2-3
size: NA
D: NA
V: TRBV13
CDR3: CASSLESRANTQYF
DNA: TGTGCCAGCAGCTTAGAGTCCAGGGCAAATACGCAGTATTTT

J: TRBJ1-2
size: NA
D: NA
V: TRBV5-6
CDR3: CASSLQGEGYGYTF
DNA: TGTGCCAGCAGCTTACAGGGAGAGGGCTATGGCTACACCTTC

J: TRBJ1-1
size: NA
D: TRBD1
V: TRBV5-6
CDR3: CASSRDRVRGTEAFF
DNA: TGTGCCAGCAGCCGGGACAGAGTCCGAGGGACTGAAGCTTTCTTT

J: TRBJ1-1
size: few
D: NA
V: TRBV15
CDR3: CATSRTGNTEAFF
DNA: TGTGCCACCAGCAGAACAGGGAACACTGAAGCTTTCTTT